One sample yielded the 2 T cell receptor beta chains listed below, sequenced in a study of blood T cell repertoires in COVID-19. The method was immunoSEQ multiplex PCR; TCRdb's version includes in-frame clones alone and lacks a portion of them. The sample gives around 200,000 clones, about 85% of which show up once; about 5% is in the top ten. Sequenced: peripheral blood. Receptors originate from an elderly woman with acute or convalescent COVID-19.

The rearrangement joins TRBV5-1 to TRBJ2-5; the D gene is possibly TRBD2 (6 bases). CDR3 length equals 16 residues. Trimming took off 0 bases at V and 0 bases at J, with 12 bases between the two ends. Germline V gene sequence: CDR1 SGHRS, CDR2 YFSETQ. The CDR3 DNA sequence: TGCGCCAGCAGCTTGGTCGGGGGTTCGTACCAAGAGACCCAGTACTTC. It encodes CASSLVGGSYQETQYF.

Regarding this clone: At one end, the junction sequence differs from germline, possibly due to a read error. The chain carries TRBV27 and TRBJ2-1; tentatively, D is TRBD2 (6 bases). Germline V gives CDR1 MNHEY, CDR2 SMNVEV (reference sequence). This CDR3 has 15 amino acids. CDR3 protein: CATSRLSGSLDEQFF. CDR3 DNA: TGTGCCACCAGTCGTCTGAGCGGGTCGTTGGATGAGCAGTTCTTC.